The rows below give T cell receptor beta chains drawn from one sample of a study of blood T cell repertoires in COVID-19. Clones were read by immunoSEQ multiplex PCR, and TCRdb kept only the in-frame ones, dropping some. The sample shows approximately 94,000 clones, roughly 90% of them seen only once. Sequencing used peripheral blood. These receptors came from a man aged 25-45 years in a cohort sampled during active COVID-19. Both conserved end residues are part of each CDR3. The D gene is left open where the match is weak. Clone size is shown for a subset of rows, as once, few, many or a class of expanded clone.

TRBJ2-7	TRBD1	TRBV6-2/TRBV6-3	NA	TGTGCCAGCAGTGCCGGCGACAGGGCGAATGAGCAGTACTTC	CASSAGDRANEQYF
TRBJ2-2	TRBD2	TRBV2	few	TGTGCCAGCAGTGAAAGCGGGGGGTTCACCGGGGAGCTGTTTTTT	CASSESGGFTGELFF
TRBJ1-1	NA	TRBV20-1	NA	TGCAGTGCTGCCGAGGGGGGGCTGGCTTTCTTT	CSAAEGGLAFF
TRBJ1-4	TRBD1	TRBV7-6	NA	TGTGCCAGCAGCCTGTTGACAGGGGGCGACTATGAAAAACTGTTTTTT	CASSLLTGGDYEKLFF
TRBJ2-1	TRBD1	TRBV5-1	NA	TGCGCCAGCAGCTCCGGGACAGGGTCCTACAATGAGCAGTTCTTC	CASSSGTGSYNEQFF
TRBJ2-1	TRBD2	TRBV11-1	NA	TGTGCCAGCAGCTTGGGGGAGGGCTCCTACAATGAGCAGTTCTTC	CASSLGEGSYNEQFF
TRBJ2-1	NA	TRBV20-1	NA	TGCAGTGCTAGTCCCCCAGGTGATTTCTACAATGAGCAGTTCTTC	CSASPPGDFYNEQFF
TRBJ2-3	TRBD1	TRBV5-5	NA	TGTGCCAGCAGCTTGGACAGGGGGGCAGATACGCAGTATTTT	CASSLDRGADTQYF
TRBJ2-1	TRBD1	TRBV2	NA	TGTGCCAGCAGGACCACGACAGGGTCCTACAATGAGCAGTTCTTC	CASRTTTGSYNEQFF
TRBJ2-7	NA	TRBV30	NA	TGTGCCTGGAGACAGGGTGGGGACTACGAGCAGTACTTC	CAWRQGGDYEQYF
TRBJ1-1	NA	TRBV21-1	once	TGTGCCAGCAGCAAAGCGACAGTAGCAGACACTGAAGCTTTCTTT	CASSKATVADTEAFF
TRBJ2-3	NA	TRBV7-9	NA	TGTGCCAGCAGCTTAAGGAGCGGTAGCACAGATACGCAGTATTTT	CASSLRSGSTDTQYF
TRBJ2-7	TRBD1	TRBV11-2	once	TGTGCCAGCAGCTTAACGAGGGGGCAGGACGAGCAGTACTTC	CASSLTRGQDEQYF
TRBJ1-1	TRBD1	TRBV10-3	NA	TGTGCCATCAGTACAGGGGGCGGTGGAGTGGCTGAAGCTTTCTTT	CAISTGGGGVAEAFF
TRBJ2-5	NA	TRBV21-1	NA	TGTGCCAGCTCCCCCGATGGGGGACAGGGGGCGAGAAGGGGTTGTCAAGAGACCCAGTACTTC	CASSPDGGQGARRGCQETQYF
TRBJ1-2	NA	TRBV4-3	NA	TGCGCCAGCAGCCCCGATCTGGACGGGGGATCAAGTGGCTACACCTTC	CASSPDLDGGSSGYTF
TRBJ2-2	TRBD1	TRBV6-5	NA	TGTGCCAGCACCCCTGGACAGGGATCCACCGGGGAGCTGTTTTTT	CASTPGQGSTGELFF
TRBJ1-1	NA	TRBV6-5	NA	TGTGCCAGCAGTTACTCGAGTGGCTCAGGTGAAGCTTTCTTT	CASSYSSGSGEAFF
TRBJ2-1	NA	TRBV2	NA	TGTGCCAGCAGGGCTACTAGTTATGAGCAGTTCTTC	CASRATSYEQFF
TRBJ2-5	TRBD1	TRBV7-9	NA	TGTGCCAGCAGCTTAGGTGGCGACAGGGGGGAGACCCAGTACTTC	CASSLGGDRGETQYF
TRBJ2-3	TRBD2	TRBV30	NA	TGTGCCTGGAGTGCCCTAAGACTAGCGGGGGGGGGCACAGATACGCAGTATTTT	CAWSALRLAGGGTDTQYF
TRBJ1-5	TRBD1	TRBV4-1	NA	TGCGCCAGCAGCCATCGCCGGGACAGGGTCAATCAGCCCCAGCATTTT	CASSHRRDRVNQPQHF
TRBJ2-7	TRBD1	TRBV19	NA	TGTGCCAGTAGTATAAGTGCACAGGGGTTCGACGAGCAGTACTTC	CASSISAQGFDEQYF
TRBJ2-1	NA	TRBV6-4	NA	TGTGCCAGCAGTGCCCTCGCGGACTGGCCAAATGAGCAGTTCTTC	CASSALADWPNEQFF
TRBJ1-5	NA	TRBV5-6	once	TGTGCCAGCAGCTTGCAAGGGGCTATTCAGCCCCAGCATTTT	CASSLQGAIQPQHF
TRBJ2-5	NA	TRBV6-6	NA	TGTGCCAGCAGTTACCCCCGAGAAGAGACCCAGTACTTC	CASSYPREETQYF
TRBJ2-3	TRBD2	TRBV4-3	once	TGCGCCAGCAGCCTTTCCGGGACTAGCGGCCCAGATACGCAGTATTTT	CASSLSGTSGPDTQYF
TRBJ1-3	TRBD1	TRBV15	NA	TGTGCCACCAGCAGTGCTACAGGGGTCTCTGGAAACACCATATATTTT	CATSSATGVSGNTIYF
TRBJ2-1	NA	TRBV10-3	NA	TGTGCCATCAGCCTAGGGGATCCAACGGACAATGAGCAGTTCTTC	CAISLGDPTDNEQFF